This T cell receptor beta chain stems from a study of cytomegalovirus exposure and HLA in healthy donors. Study observations and caveats: Association with HLA alleles at 0.05 false discovery rate was found for 16,951 TCR beta sequences in a later analysis.

Of note for this clone: Antigen specificity is unknown.

The PCR employed 60 Vbeta primers together with 13 Jbeta primers. Libraries were prepared by immunoSEQ multiplex PCR; TCRdb keeps only in-frame clonotypes and omits some of them. Among roughly 100,000 clones listed, approximately 66% were seen once. V was shortened by 7 bases and J by 7 bases, with 11 bases between the two germline ends. Germline V gives CDR1 MNHNS, CDR2 SASEGT. The CDR3 totals 13 residues. The receptor was derived from a woman in her fifties or sixties in good health and CMV-seronegative. The specimen was PBMCs. This rearrangement joins TRBV6-1 to TRBJ1-6, with D maybe TRBD1 (5 bases). For the CDR3, the DNA is TGTGCCAGCACGTCGCGGGGCAATTCACCCCTCCACTTT. This sequence encodes CASTSRGNSPLHF.